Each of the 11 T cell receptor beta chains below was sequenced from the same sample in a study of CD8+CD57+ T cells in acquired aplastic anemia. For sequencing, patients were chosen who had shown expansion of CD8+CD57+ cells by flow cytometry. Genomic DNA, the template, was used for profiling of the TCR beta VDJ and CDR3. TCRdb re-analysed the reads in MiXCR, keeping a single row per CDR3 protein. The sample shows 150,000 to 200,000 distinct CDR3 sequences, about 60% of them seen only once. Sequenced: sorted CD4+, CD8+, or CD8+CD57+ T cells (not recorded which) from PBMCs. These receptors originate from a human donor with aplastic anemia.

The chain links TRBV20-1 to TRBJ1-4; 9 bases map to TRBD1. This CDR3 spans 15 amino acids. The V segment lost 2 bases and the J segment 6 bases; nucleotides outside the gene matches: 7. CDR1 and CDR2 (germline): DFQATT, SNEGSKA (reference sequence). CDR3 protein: CSARTLGQGDEKLFF. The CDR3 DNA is TGCAGTGCTAGAACCCTGGGACAGGGTGATGAAAAACTGTTTTTT.

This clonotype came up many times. The CDR3 sequence: CASSYSSSGTQHNEQFF. CDR3 DNA: TGTGCCAGCAGTTACTCGAGTAGTGGGACCCAGCACAATGAGCAGTTCTTC. The rearrangement links TRBV6-5 to TRBJ2-1; the D call may be TRBD1 or TRBD2 (5 bases each). V lost 0 bases and J lost 5, with 17 bases in between. CDR3 length: 17 residues. The germline CDR1 and CDR2 sequences are MNHEY and SVGAGI.

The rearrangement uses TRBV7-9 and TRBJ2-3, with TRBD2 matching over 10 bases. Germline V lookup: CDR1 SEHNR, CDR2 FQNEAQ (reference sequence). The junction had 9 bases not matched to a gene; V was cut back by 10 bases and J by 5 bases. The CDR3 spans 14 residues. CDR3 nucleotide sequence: TGTGCCACACAAGACGGGACTAGCGAAGATACGCAGTATTTT. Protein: CATQDGTSEDTQYF.

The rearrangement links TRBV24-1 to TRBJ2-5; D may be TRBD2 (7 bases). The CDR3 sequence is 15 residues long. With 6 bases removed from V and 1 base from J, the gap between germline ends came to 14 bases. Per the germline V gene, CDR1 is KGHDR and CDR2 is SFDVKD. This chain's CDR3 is CATSNPAGAQETQYF. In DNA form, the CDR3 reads TGTGCCACCAGTAACCCCGCGGGGGCCCAAGAGACCCAGTACTTC.

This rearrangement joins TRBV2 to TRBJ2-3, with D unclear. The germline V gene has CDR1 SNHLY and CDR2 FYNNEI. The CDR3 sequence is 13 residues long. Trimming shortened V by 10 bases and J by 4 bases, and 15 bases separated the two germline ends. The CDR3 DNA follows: TGTGCCATTACAGACCTTCAGGCAGATACGCAGTATTTT. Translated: CAITDLQADTQYF.

CDR3 DNA: TGTGCCAGCAGCGCCGGGACCTCCGGAAGGCTTAACTATGGCTACACCTTC. Translated: CASSAGTSGRLNYGYTF. This chain joins TRBV9 and TRBJ1-2, with TRBD1 as a possible D gene (5 bases). Germline CDR1 and CDR2: SGDLS and YYNGEE. V dropped 3 bases and J dropped 1 base, with 19 bases sitting between them. The CDR3 is 17 residues long.

DNA for the CDR3: TGCAGTGCTAGAGCTGGGGCTAGCGGGGTGGATACGCAGTATTTT. Encoded protein: CSARAGASGVDTQYF. The chain has TRBV20-1 and TRBJ1-5, with TRBD2 matching 9 bases. The DNA end is a closer match to TRBJ2-3, so the J assignment may be wrong. The germline CDR1 and CDR2 sequences are DFQATT and SNEGSKA (reference sequence). The CDR3 is 15 amino acids.

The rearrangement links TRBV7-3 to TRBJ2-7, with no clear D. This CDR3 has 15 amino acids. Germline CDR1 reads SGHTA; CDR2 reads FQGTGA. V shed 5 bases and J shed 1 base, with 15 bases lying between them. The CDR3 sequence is CASSKTGDGSYEQYF. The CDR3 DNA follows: TGTGCCAGCAGCAAAACCGGAGACGGTTCCTACGAGCAGTACTTC.

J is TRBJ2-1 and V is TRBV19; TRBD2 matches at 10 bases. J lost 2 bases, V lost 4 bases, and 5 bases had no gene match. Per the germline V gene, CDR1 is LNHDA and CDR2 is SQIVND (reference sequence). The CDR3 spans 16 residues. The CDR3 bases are TGTGCCAGTAGTACACGGCTAGCGGGAGCCTACAATGAGCAGTTCTTC. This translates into CASSTRLAGAYNEQFF.

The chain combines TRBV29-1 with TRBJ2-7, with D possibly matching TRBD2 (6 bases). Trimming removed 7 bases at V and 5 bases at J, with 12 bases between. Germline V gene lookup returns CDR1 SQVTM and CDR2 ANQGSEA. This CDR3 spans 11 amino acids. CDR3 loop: CSALAAHEQYF. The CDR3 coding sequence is TGCAGCGCACTAGCAGCTCACGAGCAGTACTTC.

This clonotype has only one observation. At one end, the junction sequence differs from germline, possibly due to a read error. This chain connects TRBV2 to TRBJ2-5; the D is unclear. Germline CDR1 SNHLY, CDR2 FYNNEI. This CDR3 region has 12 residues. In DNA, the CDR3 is TGTGCCAGCACTTGGTCTCAAGACACCCAGTACTTC. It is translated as CASTWSQDTQYF.